This TCR beta chain was obtained from a study of cytomegalovirus exposure and HLA in healthy donors. Study outcomes and limitations: The listing of fewer than 200 TCR beta chains classed them as cytomegalovirus-associated. Most TCRs appeared rarely, but some public TCRs recurred in many donors. First-cohort TCR clusters tended to co-occur in the approximately 130 validation repertoires, a later analysis found. Reported performance of the classifier showed diagnosis of cytomegalovirus status with high specificity and sensitivity.

TCRdb's table, derived via immunoSEQ multiplex PCR, lists solely in-frame clones and lacks some. The sample has about 120,000 clones; over 75% are singletons. This CDR3 has 14 residues. Germline assignment: CDR1 SGHAT and CDR2 FQNNGV. The V and J ends lost 5 bases and 6 bases respectively, with 16 bases between them. For this clone: Its antigen is not identified.

Sequencing was carried out using PBMCs. This receptor was taken from a woman aged 18-30 years in good health and CMV-seropositive. The rearrangement joins TRBV11-2 to TRBJ1-2; tentatively, D is TRBD1 (6 bases). The CDR3 here is CASSIPRGINGYTF. CDR3 bases: TGTGCCAGCAGCATCCCCAGGGGAATCAATGGCTACACCTTC.